This TCR beta chain was profiled in a study of tumor and adjacent non-tumor tissue in lung cancer. At the level of the study: Patients comprised approximately eleven adenocarcinoma, 2 squamous cell carcinoma and 1 small cell lung cancer. Aged roughly 31 to 80 years, patients included roughly ten men and about five women with stage I to III disease.

The library came from three nested PCR rounds adapted from ARM-PCR protocols. TCRdb processed the multiplex PCR reads anew with MiXCR; each CDR3 protein has one entry. This sample yields 85,000 to 130,000 distinct CDR3 sequences, of which about 62% are seen a single time; roughly 19% belongs to the top ten. The sample holds a few counts of this clonotype. Antigen specificity is unknown. Trimming took off 3 bases at V and 3 bases at J, with 6 bases between the two ends. CDR3 length: 14 amino acids. Germline assignment: CDR1 SGHDN and CDR2 FVKESK. Study results and limitations: Compared with tumor, normal lung showed significantly lower TCR diversity. In normal lung, the top 100 clones were significantly more dominant than in tumor.

RNA was extracted from bulk tissue without any cell sorting. More than 3 cm separated this lung sample from the edge of the tumor. The chain recombines TRBV14 with TRBJ2-6; unclear D gene. This clonotype was obtained from a man between 25 and 39 years old with non-small cell lung cancer. The sample comprised distant non-tumor lung tissue. The CDR3 spells CASSQGLGANVLTF. Written as DNA, the CDR3 is TGTGCCAGCAGCCAGGGCCTTGGGGCCAACGTCCTGACTTTC.